Each of the 20 T cell receptor beta chains below was sequenced from the same sample in a study of blood T cell repertoires in COVID-19. TCRdb's copy holds only in-frame clones and misses some; the assay was immunoSEQ multiplex PCR. The profile shows hundreds of thousands of clones, more than 70% of them singletons. Sequencing was performed on PBMCs or T cells enriched from blood (not recorded which). These TCRs come from a woman aged 40 to 50 with acute COVID-19.

The chain couples TRBV27 to TRBJ1-2; a possible D gene is TRBD1 (5 bases). CDR3 length equals 15 residues. CDR1 and CDR2 from the germline V gene are MNHEY and SMNVEV (reference sequence). Trimming removed 3 bases from V and 8 bases from J, with 19 bases in between. CDR3 sequence reads: CASSFRSGIFYGYTF. The CDR3 DNA reads TGTGCCAGCAGTTTCAGGTCAGGGATTTTTTACGGCTACACCTTC.

This clone was recorded at least ten times. The gene calls are TRBV13 and TRBJ2-7; TRBD2 matches at 10 bases. V was clipped by 4 bases and J by 7 bases; unmatched bases: 10. CDR1 and CDR2 (germline): PRHDT, FYEKMQ (reference sequence). The CDR3 spans 15 residues. CDR3 in amino acids: CASSSGAGGSREQYF. CDR3 nucleotide sequence: TGTGCCAGCAGCTCAGGAGCGGGAGGGTCTAGGGAGCAGTACTTC.

The chain has TRBV7-3 and TRBJ2-1, with TRBD2 matching 9 bases. The germline CDR1 and CDR2 sequences are SGHTA and FQGTGA. The CDR3 contains 14 residues. Trimming at V came to 5 bases and at J to 8 bases, leaving 7 bases not matched to a gene. CDR3: CASSAGTSIHEQFF. CDR3 DNA sequence: TGTGCCAGCAGCGCCGGGACTAGCATTCATGAGCAGTTCTTC.

The chain is built from TRBV28 and TRBJ1-1; D perhaps matches TRBD1 (6 bases). Trimming removed 7 bases at V and 7 bases at J, with 10 bases between. The CDR3 sequence is 11 residues long. Germline V CDR1 and CDR2: MDHEN, SYDVKM. The CDR3 loop is CASTTGFEAFF. The CDR3 DNA reads as TGTGCCAGCACCACAGGGTTTGAAGCTTTCTTT. The variable domain in full, with the rest retrieved from reference TRBV28 and TRBJ1-1, is DVKVTQSSRYLVKRTGEKVFLECVQDMDHENMFWYRQDPGLGLRLIYFSYDVKMKEKGDIPEGYSVSREKKERFSLILESASTNQTSMYLCASTTGFEAFFGQGTRLTVV.

The V and J genes are TRBV12-3 or TRBV12-4 and TRBJ2-1; D is unclear. The CDR3 runs 12 residues. Trimming took 4 bases from V and 6 from J, leaving 7 bases between them. The CDR3 region is CASSYAGNEQFF. The CDR3 coding sequence is TGTGCCAGCAGTTACGCAGGCAATGAGCAGTTCTTC.

This clone was picked up many times. V is TRBV5-6 and J is TRBJ2-7; 7 positions match TRBD1. The CDR3 consists of 14 residues. Germline CDR1 and CDR2: SGHDT and YYEEEE. V lost 2 bases to trimming and J lost 1 base; unmatched junction nucleotides: 3. This CDR3 reads CASSFNRGSYEQYF. Written as DNA, the CDR3 is TGTGCCAGCAGCTTTAACAGGGGATCCTACGAGCAGTACTTC.

This chain connects TRBV9 to TRBJ2-5; TRBD2 is a possible D gene (6 bases). Germline CDR1 reads SGDLS; CDR2 reads YYNGEE. Trimming pared 4 bases from V and 1 base from J, leaving 14 bases between. This CDR3 region has 15 residues. In DNA form, the CDR3 reads TGTGCCAGCAGCATGGGACTTTGGCTCCAAGAGACCCAGTACTTC. Residues: CASSMGLWLQETQYF.

The chain combines TRBV18 with TRBJ1-1; 7 positions match TRBD1. Germline CDR1 reads KGHSH; CDR2 reads LQKENI. V dropped 4 bases and J dropped 1; count of bases not matched to a gene: 6. CDR3 size: 15 residues. The CDR3 DNA reads as TGTGCCAGCTCACAACGGACAGGAAGGAACACTGAAGCTTTCTTT. This encodes CASSQRTGRNTEAFF.

The chain uses TRBV18 and TRBJ1-6; 12 nucleotides line up with TRBD1. V lost 0 bases to trimming and J lost 8 bases; unmatched junction nucleotides: 2. The CDR3 runs to 16 residues. Germline CDR1 is KGHSH and CDR2 is LQKENI. The chain's CDR3 is CASSPPGQGAHSPLHF. The CDR3 DNA reads as TGTGCCAGCTCACCACCGGGACAGGGGGCTCATTCACCCCTCCACTTT. Complete variable domain (other parts from reference TRBV18 and TRBJ1-6): NAGVMQNPRHLVRRRGQEARLRCSPMKGHSHVYWYRQLPEEGLKFMVYLQKENIIDESGMPKERFSAEFPKEGPSILRIQQVVRGDSAAYFCASSPPGQGAHSPLHFGNGTRLTVT.

This sequence joins TRBV19 and TRBJ1-6; D is uncertain. V was cut by 10 bases and J by 12 bases, with 22 bases left in between. This CDR3 comprises 14 residues. Germline V lookup: CDR1 LNHDA, CDR2 SQIVND (reference sequence). Here the CDR3 reads CATRRPNRGQPLHF. CDR3 coding DNA: TGTGCCACTCGCCGACCCAACCGAGGCCAACCCCTCCACTTT.

The chain recombines TRBV24-1 with TRBJ2-7, with a weak D call TRBD2 (5 bases). This CDR3 region has 13 residues. Per germline, CDR1 KGHDR and CDR2 SFDVKD. V dropped 9 bases and J dropped 7 bases, with 18 bases sitting between them. CDR3 in amino acids: CATAPSPPGEQYF. In DNA, the CDR3 is TGTGCCACCGCGCCGTCCCCCCCGGGAGAGCAGTACTTC.

The DNA for the CDR3 is TGTGCCATCAGGGACAGGGGTATGGAGAACACTGAAGCTTTCTTT. It translates to CAIRDRGMENTEAFF. V is TRBV10-3 and J is TRBJ1-1, with 9 bases identical to TRBD1. Germline V lookup: CDR1 ENHRY, CDR2 SYGVKD. This CDR3 is 15 amino acids long. Unmatched junction bases numbered 6, after V lost 6 bases and J lost 1 base.

V gene TRBV19 combines with J gene TRBJ2-1; TRBD2 aligns across 10 bases. V was pared by 2 bases and J by 4 bases, with 5 bases of the junction left unmatched. Germline CDR1 and CDR2: LNHDA and SQIVND (reference sequence). The length of the CDR3 is 16 residues. The CDR3 region is CASSILGLAAYNEQFF. The DNA for the CDR3 is TGTGCCAGTAGTATATTAGGACTAGCGGCTTACAATGAGCAGTTCTTC.

This clone was counted between two and nine times. One end of the junction does not line up with germline, which may come from a read error. The chain is built from TRBV28 and TRBJ1-5; D is possibly TRBD1 (6 bases). In germline, CDR1 is MDHEN, CDR2 SYDVKM. The CDR3 has 11 residues. CDR3 sequence: CASSSRQARDF. CDR3 DNA: TGTGCCAGCAGTTCACGACAGGCCAGGGATTTT.

The chain uses TRBV5-1 and TRBJ2-7, with 9 nucleotides matching TRBD1. Looked up from germline, CDR1 is SGHRS and CDR2 is YFSETQ. The CDR3 covers 16 residues. V was pared by 0 bases and J by 4 bases, with 8 bases of the junction left unmatched. The CDR3 reads CASSLAPGTGRYEQYF. In DNA form, the CDR3 reads TGCGCCAGCAGCTTGGCACCCGGGACAGGGAGGTACGAGCAGTACTTC.

This clone showed up many times. The gene calls are TRBV28 and TRBJ1-2; a possible D gene is TRBD1 (5 bases). The V gene lost 9 bases and the J gene lost 8 bases, with 13 bases spanning the gap. This CDR3 has 11 residues. In germline, CDR1 is MDHEN, CDR2 SYDVKM. Here the CDR3 reads CASFRVGGYTF. The CDR3, as DNA: TGTGCCAGTTTCAGGGTAGGAGGCTACACCTTC.

The chain recombines TRBV5-6 with TRBJ2-5, with TRBD2 matching 9 bases. V lost 3 bases and J lost 2; bases outside the gene matches: 8. Germline-derived CDR1 and CDR2 are SGHDT and YYEEEE. The CDR3 has 16 amino acids. The CDR3 loop reads CASSSAGGRGQETQYF. The CDR3 nucleotides read TGTGCCAGCAGCTCCGCTGGCGGGAGGGGGCAAGAGACCCAGTACTTC.

This chain joins TRBV10-3 and TRBJ2-3, with D perhaps TRBD2 (7 bases). The CDR3 loop spans 13 amino acids. Trimming pared 7 bases from V and 7 bases from J, leaving 15 bases between. The germline V gene has CDR1 ENHRY and CDR2 SYGVKD. Here the CDR3 DNA reads TGTGCCATCACCAACGAGGGGGGGTATACGCAGTATTTT. It specifies CAITNEGGYTQYF.

This sequence joins TRBV9 and TRBJ2-5, with 9 bases aligning to TRBD2. Germline V gives CDR1 SGDLS, CDR2 YYNGEE. With V trimmed by 0 bases and J by 1 base, 4 bases remained unmatched. The CDR3 loop spans 16 amino acids. The DNA of the CDR3 is TGTGCCAGCAGCGTAGAGCCTAGCGGGGTCCAAGAGACCCAGTACTTC. It translates to CASSVEPSGVQETQYF.

The chain couples TRBV10-1 to TRBJ2-1; 8 bases are a match to TRBD1. The junction had 9 bases not matched to a gene; V was cut back by 8 bases and J by 0 bases. Per the germline V gene, CDR1 is WNHNN and CDR2 is SYGVQD (reference sequence). The CDR3 has 16 amino acids. CDR3 sequence (DNA): TGCGCCAGCTCGGACAGGGCCCACAGCTCCTACAATGAGCAGTTCTTC. Translation gives CASSDRAHSSYNEQFF.